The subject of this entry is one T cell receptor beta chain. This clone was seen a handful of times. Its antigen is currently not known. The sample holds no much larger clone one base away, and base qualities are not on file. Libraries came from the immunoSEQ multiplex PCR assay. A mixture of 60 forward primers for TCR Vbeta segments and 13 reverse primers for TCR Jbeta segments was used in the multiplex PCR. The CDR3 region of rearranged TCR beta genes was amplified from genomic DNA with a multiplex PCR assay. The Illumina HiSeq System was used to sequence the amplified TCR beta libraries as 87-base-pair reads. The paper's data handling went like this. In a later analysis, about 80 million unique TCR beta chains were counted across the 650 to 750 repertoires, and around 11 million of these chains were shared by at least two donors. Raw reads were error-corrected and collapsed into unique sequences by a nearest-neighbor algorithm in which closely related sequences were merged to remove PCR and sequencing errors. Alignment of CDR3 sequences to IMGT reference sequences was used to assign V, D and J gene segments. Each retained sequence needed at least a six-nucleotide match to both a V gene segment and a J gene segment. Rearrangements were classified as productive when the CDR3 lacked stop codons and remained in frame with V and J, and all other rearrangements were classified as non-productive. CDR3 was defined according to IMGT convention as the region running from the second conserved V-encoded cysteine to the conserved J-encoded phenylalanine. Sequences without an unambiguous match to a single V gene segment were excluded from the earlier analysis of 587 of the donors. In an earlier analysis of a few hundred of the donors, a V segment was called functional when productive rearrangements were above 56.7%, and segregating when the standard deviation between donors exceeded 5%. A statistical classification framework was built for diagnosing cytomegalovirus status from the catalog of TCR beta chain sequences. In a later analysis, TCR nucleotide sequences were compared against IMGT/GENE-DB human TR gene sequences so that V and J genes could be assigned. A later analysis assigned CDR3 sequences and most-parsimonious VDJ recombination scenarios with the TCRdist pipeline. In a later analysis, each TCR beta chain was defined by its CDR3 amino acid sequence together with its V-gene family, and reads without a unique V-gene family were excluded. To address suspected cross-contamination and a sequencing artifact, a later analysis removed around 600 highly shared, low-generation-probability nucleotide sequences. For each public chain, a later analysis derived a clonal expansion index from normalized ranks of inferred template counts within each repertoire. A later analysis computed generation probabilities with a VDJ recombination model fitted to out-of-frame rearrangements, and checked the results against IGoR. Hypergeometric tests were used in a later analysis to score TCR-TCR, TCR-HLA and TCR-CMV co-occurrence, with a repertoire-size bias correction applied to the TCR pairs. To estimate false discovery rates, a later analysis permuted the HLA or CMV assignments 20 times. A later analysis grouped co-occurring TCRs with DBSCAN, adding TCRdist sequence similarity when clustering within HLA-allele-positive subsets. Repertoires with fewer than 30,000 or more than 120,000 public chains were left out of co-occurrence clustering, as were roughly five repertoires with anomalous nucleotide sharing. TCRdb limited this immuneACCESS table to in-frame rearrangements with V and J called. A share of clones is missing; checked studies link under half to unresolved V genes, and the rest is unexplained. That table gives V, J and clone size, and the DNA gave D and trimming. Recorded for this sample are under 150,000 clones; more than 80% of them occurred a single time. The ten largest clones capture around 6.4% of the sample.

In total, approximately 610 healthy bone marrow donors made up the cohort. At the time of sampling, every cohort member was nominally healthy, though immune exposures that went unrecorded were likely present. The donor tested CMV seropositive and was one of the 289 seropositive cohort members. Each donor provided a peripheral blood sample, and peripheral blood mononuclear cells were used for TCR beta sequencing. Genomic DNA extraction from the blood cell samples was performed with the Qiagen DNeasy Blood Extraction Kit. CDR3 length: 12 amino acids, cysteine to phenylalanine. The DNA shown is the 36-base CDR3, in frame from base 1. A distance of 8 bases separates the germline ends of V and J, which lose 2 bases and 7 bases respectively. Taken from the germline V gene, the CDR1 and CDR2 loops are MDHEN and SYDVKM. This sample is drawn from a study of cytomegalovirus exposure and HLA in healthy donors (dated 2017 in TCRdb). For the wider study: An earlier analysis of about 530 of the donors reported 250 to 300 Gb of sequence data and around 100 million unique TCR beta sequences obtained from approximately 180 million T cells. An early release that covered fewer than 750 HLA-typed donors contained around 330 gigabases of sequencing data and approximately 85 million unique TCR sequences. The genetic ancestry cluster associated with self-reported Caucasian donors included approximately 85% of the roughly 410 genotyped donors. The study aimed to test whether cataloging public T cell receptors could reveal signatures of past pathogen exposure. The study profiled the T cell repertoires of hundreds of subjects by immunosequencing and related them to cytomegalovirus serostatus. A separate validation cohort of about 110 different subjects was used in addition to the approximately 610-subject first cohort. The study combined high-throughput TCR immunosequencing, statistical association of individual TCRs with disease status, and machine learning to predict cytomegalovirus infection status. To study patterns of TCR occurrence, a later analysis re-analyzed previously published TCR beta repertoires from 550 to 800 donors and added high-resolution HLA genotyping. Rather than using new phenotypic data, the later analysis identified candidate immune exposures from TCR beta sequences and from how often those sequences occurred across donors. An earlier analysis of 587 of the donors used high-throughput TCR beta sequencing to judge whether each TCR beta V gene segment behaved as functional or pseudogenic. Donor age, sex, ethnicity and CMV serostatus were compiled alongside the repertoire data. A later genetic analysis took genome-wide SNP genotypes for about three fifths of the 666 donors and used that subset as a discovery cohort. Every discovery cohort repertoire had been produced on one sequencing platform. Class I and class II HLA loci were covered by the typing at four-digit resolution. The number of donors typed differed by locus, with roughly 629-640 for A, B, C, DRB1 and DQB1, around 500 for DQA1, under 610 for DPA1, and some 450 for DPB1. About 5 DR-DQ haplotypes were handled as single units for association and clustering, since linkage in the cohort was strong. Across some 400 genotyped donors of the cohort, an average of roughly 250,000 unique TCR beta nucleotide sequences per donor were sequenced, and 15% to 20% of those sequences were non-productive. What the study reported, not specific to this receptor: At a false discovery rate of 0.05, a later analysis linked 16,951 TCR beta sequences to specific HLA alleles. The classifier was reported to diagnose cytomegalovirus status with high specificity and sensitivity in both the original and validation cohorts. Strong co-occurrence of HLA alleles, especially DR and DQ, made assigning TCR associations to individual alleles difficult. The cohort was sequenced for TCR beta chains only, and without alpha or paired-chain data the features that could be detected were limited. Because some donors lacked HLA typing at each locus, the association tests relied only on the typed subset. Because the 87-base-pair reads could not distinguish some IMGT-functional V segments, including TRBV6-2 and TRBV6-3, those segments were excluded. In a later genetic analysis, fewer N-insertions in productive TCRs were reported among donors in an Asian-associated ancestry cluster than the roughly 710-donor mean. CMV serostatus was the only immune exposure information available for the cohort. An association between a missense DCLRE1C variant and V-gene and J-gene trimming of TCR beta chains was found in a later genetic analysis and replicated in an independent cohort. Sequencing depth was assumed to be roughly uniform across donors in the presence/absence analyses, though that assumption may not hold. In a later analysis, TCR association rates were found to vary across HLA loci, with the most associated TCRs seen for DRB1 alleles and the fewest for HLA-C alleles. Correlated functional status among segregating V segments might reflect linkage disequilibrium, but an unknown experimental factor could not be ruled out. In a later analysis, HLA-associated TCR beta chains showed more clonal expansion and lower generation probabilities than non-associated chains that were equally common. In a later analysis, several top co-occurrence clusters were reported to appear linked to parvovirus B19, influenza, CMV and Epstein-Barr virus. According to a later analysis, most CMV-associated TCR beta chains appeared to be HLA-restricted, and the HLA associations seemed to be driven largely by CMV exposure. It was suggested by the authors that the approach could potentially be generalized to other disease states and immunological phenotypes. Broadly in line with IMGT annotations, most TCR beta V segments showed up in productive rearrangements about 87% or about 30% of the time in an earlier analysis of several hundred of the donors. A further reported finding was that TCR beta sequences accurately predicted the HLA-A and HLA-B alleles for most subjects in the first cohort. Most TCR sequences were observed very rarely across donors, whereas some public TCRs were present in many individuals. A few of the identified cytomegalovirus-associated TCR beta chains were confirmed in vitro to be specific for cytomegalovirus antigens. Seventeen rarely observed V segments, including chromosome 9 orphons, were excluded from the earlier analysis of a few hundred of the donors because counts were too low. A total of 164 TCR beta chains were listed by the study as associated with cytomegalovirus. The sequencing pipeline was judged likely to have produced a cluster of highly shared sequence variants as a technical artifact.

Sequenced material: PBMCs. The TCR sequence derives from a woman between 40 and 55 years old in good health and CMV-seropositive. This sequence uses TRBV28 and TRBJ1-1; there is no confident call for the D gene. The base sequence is TGTGCCAGCAGTTTACTCGGGGATGAAGCTTTCTTT. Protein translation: CASSLLGDEAFF.